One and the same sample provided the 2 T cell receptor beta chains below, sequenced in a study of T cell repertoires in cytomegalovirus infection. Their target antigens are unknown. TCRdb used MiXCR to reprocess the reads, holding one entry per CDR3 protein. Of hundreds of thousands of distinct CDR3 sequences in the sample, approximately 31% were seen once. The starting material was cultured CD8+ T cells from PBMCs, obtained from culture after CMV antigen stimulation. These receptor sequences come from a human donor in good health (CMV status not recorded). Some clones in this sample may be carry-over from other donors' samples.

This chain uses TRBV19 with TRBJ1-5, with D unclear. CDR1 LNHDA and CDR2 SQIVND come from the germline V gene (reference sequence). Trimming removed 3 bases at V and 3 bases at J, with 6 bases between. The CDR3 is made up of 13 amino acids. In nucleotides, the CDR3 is TGTGCCAGTAGTATCGACTTCAATCAGCCCCAGCATTTT. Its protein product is CASSIDFNQPQHF.

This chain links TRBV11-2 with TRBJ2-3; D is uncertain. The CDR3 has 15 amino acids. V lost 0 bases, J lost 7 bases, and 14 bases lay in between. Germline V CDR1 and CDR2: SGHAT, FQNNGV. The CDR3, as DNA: TGTGCCAGCAGCTTAGAAGGTGCTCCTTCACATACGCAGTATTTT. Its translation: CASSLEGAPSHTQYF.